This T cell receptor (beta chain) was sequenced in a study of blood T cell repertoires in COVID-19. Study in general: PBMCs, B-cell-depleted T cells, or T cells were the source of the cDNA or gDNA that made up the material.

The authors' processing: For nucleated cells, counts were estimated from reference gene primer amplification. Data came from immunoSEQ multiplex PCR; TCRdb stores just in-frame clones and leaves some out. The V and J calls and clone size are taken from that table; D and trimming were inferred from the DNA. Here the sample spans roughly 200,000 clones, roughly four fifths being singletons. CDR3 length: 17 residues. With 5 bases clipped from V and 3 bases from J, the junction kept 10 bases outside the gene matches. CDR1 is SGHVS and CDR2 is FNYEAQ in the germline V gene. Adults between roughly 18 and 90 years of age took part from 20 to 25 US areas.

Material for sequencing was PBMCs or T cells enriched from blood (not recorded which). The sequence came from a man in his forties who had recovered from COVID-19. This rearrangement joins TRBV7-6 to TRBJ2-7; 13 bases fit TRBD2. CDR3 sequence reads: CASSTRTSGRGDYEQYV. The CDR3 nucleotides read TGTGCCAGCAGCACTCGGACTAGCGGGAGAGGGGACTACGAGCAGTACGTC.